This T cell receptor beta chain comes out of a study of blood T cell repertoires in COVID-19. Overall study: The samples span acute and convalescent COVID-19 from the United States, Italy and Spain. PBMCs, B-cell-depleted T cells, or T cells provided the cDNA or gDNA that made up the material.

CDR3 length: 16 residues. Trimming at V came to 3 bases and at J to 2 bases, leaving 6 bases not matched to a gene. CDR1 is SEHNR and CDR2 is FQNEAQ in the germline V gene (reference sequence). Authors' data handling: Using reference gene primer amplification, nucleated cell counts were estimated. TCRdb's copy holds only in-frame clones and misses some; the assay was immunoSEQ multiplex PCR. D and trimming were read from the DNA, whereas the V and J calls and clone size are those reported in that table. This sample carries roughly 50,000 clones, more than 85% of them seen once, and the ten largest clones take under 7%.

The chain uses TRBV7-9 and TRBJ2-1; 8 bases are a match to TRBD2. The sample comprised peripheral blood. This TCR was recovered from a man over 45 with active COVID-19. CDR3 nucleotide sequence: TGTGCCAGCAGCTTGATCGGGGGGGCGCCCTACAATGAGCAGTTCTTC. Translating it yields CASSLIGGAPYNEQFF.